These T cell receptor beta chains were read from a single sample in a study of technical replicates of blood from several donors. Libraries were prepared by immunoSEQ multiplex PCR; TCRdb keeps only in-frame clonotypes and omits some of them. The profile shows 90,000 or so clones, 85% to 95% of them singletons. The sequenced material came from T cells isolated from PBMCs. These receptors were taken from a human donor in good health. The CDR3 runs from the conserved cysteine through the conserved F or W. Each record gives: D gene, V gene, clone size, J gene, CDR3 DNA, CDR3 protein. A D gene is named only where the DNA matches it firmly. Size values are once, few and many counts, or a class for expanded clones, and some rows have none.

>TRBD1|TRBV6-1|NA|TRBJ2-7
TGTGCCAGCAGTGAAGTGGGGACAGGGGGCTCCTACGAGCAGTACTTC
CASSEVGTGGSYEQYF
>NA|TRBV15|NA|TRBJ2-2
TGTGCCACCAGCAGAGTGCGGGCAGGCACCGGGGAGCTGTTTTTT
CATSRVRAGTGELFF
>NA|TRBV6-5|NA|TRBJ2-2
TGTGCCAGCAGTTACAGAGGAAATGGGGAGCTGTTTTTT
CASSYRGNGELFF
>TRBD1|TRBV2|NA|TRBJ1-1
TGTGCCAGCAGTGAACTCCAGGACAGGGCGAACACTGAAGCTTTCTTT
CASSELQDRANTEAFF
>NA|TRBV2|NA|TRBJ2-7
TGTGCCAGCAGGCTCGGGGTCCCCTACGAGCAGTACTTC
CASRLGVPYEQYF
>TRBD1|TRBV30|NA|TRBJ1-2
TGTGCCTGGGATGGACAGGGAGGTTCCTATGGCTACACCTTC
CAWDGQGGSYGYTF
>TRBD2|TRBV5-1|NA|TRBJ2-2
TGCGCCAGCAGCCCAAAGACTAGCGGGAGTTCGGCCGGGGAGCTGTTTTTT
CASSPKTSGSSAGELFF
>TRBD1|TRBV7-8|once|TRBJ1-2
TGTGCCAGCAGCTTCTTTCTCAGGACAGGGGAGTTTGGTGGCTACACCTTC
CASSFFLRTGEFGGYTF
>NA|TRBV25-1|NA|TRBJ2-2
TGTGCCAGCAGTGCGTCAGGGATTGGCGGGGAGCTGTTTTTT
CASSASGIGGELFF
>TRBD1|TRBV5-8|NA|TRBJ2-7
TGTGCCAGCAGCCCCGGGACAGGTGGCTACGAGCAGTACTTC
CASSPGTGGYEQYF
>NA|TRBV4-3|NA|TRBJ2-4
TGCGCCAGCAGCCAAGATCCGCGGGGAATAGCCAAAAACATTCAGTACTTC
CASSQDPRGIAKNIQYF
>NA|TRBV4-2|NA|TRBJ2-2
TGTGCCAGCAGCCAAGATTTATGGGTAGCGGAGGAAACCGGGGAGCTGTTTTTT
CASSQDLWVAEETGELFF
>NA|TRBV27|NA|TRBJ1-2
TGTGCCAGCAGTCCCCAGACACATACTAACTATGGCTACACCTTC
CASSPQTHTNYGYTF
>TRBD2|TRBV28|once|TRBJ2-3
TGTGCCAGCGGGGCGGGGGGCACAGATACGCAGTATTTT
CASGAGGTDTQYF
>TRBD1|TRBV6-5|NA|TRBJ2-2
TGTGCCAGCAGTTATACCCAGGGGGCGAACACCGGGGAGCTGTTTTTT
CASSYTQGANTGELFF
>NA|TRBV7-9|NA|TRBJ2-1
TGTGCCAGCAGCCGTAGTAGCTCCTACAATGAGCAGTTCTTC
CASSRSSSYNEQFF
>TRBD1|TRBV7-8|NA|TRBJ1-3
TGTGCCAGCAGCCCCGGGACAGGGGGCTACACCATATATTTT
CASSPGTGGYTIYF
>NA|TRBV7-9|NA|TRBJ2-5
TGTGCCAGCAGCTTAGCCGCAGCGGCGGAGACCCAGTACTTC
CASSLAAAAETQYF
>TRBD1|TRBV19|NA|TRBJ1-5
TGTGCCAGCCGTGAAACCGGGACAGGGCCCTATAGCAATCAGCCCCAGCATTTT
CASRETGTGPYSNQPQHF
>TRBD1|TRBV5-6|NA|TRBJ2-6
TGTGCCAGCAGCCGAGGGGGCATATTCTCTGGGGCCAACGTCCTGACTTTC
CASSRGGIFSGANVLTF
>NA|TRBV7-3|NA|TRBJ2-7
TGTGCCAGCAGCTTAACGTCCGGGAGCTCCTACGAGCAGTACTTC
CASSLTSGSSYEQYF
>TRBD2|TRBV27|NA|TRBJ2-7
TGTGCCAGCAGTAATCTAGCGGGAGCCTACGAGCAGTACTTC
CASSNLAGAYEQYF
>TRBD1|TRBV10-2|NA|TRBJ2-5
TGCGCCAGCAGTGAGTTGGTCAGGGGGTTCCAAGAGACCCAGTACTTC
CASSELVRGFQETQYF
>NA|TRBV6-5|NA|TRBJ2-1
TGTGCCAGCAGTTACGCGGGTGATGCCTACAATGAGCAGTTCTTC
CASSYAGDAYNEQFF
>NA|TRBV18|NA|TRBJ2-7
TGTGCCAGCTCCCACACAGGGTCAGTAGCGGGCGAGCAGTACTTC
CASSHTGSVAGEQYF
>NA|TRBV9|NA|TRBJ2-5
TGTGCCAGCAGCGTAGGTGGCACGGGGGAGACCCAGTACTTC
CASSVGGTGETQYF
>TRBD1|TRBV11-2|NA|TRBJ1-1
TGTGCCAGCAGCTTATTAGACTCCGGGACAGGGAAATTCTTT
CASSLLDSGTGKFF
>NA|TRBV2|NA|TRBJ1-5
TGTGCCAGCAGTCTCAGGACGGGGGGTGGGCAGCCCCAGCATTTT
CASSLRTGGGQPQHF
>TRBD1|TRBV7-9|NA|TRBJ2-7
TGTGCCAGCAGCTTAGGTTTTCGGACAGGGGGCCACGAGCAGTACTTC
CASSLGFRTGGHEQYF
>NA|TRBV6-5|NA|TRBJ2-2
TGTGCCAGCAGTCCGCCTGGGAGTCTCACCGGGGAGCTGTTTTTT
CASSPPGSLTGELFF
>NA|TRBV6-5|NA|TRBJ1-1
TGTGCCAGCAGTTACAGGGGAAACACTGAAGCTTTCTTT
CASSYRGNTEAFF
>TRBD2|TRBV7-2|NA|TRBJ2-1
TGTGCCAGCAGCCCTGGACTAGCGGGAGTGTATGAGCAGTTCTTC
CASSPGLAGVYEQFF
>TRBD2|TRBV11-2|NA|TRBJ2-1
TGTGCCAGCAGCTTTTTTTATCGGACTAGCGGGAGGGCTTACAATGAGCAGTTCTTC
CASSFFYRTSGRAYNEQFF
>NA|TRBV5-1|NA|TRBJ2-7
TGCGCCAGCAGCCTAGACTACGAGCAGTACTTC
CASSLDYEQYF
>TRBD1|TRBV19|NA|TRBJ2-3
TGTGCCAGTAGCCGGGACAGGGAGTCAGATACGCAGTATTTT
CASSRDRESDTQYF
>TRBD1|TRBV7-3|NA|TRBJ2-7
TGTGCCAGCAGCTTAACGCCTGTGGACAGGGTACGCGAGCAGTACTTC
CASSLTPVDRVREQYF
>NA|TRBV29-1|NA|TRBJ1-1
TGCAGCGCCGAGGGGGGGGACACTGAAGCTTTCTTT
CSAEGGDTEAFF
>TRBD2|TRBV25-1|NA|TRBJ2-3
TGTGCCAGCAGTGCACTAGCGGGAGTAGATACGCAGTATTTT
CASSALAGVDTQYF
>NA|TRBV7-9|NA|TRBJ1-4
TGTGCCAGCAGTTACTCATCTAATGAAAAACTGTTTTTT
CASSYSSNEKLFF
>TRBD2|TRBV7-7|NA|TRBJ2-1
TGTGCTAGCAGCTTAGGGGTAGCGGGATACAATGAGCAGTTCTTC
CASSLGVAGYNEQFF
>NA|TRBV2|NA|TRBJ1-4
TGTGCCAGCAGTGAAAGGAGGGCAGGGAGTACTAATGAAAAACTGTTTTTT
CASSERRAGSTNEKLFF
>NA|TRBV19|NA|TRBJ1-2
TGTGCCAGTAGTCTCGGCGAGGGTTATGGCTACACCTTC
CASSLGEGYGYTF
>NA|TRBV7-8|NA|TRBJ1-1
TGTGCCAGCAGCTTCAGGGAGGGCACTGAAGCTTTCTTT
CASSFREGTEAFF
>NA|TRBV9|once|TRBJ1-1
TGTGCCAGCAGCCGATCGGGGGGGAGCATGAACACTGAAGCTTTCTTT
CASSRSGGSMNTEAFF
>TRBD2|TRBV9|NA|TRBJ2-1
TGTGCCAGCAGCGTGGCGGGAGAGGCGTACAATGAGCAGTTCTTC
CASSVAGEAYNEQFF
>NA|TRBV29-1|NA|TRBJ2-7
TGCAGCGTTTCCGGCAGGTCCTACGAGCAGTACTTC
CSVSGRSYEQYF